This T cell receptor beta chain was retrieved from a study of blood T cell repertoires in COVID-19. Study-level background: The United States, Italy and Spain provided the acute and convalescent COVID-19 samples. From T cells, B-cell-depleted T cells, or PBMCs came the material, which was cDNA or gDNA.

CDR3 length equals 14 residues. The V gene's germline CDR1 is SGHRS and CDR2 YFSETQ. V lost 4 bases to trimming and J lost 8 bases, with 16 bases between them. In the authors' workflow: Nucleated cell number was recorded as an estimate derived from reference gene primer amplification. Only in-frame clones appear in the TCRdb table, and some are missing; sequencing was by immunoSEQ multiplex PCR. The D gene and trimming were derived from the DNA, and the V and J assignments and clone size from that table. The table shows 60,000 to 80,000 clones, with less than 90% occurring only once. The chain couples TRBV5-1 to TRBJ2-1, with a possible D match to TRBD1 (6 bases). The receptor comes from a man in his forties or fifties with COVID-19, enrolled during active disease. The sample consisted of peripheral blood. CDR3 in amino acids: CASSPLTGQDEQFF. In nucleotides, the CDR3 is TGCGCCAGCAGCCCCCTGACAGGTCAGGATGAGCAGTTCTTC.